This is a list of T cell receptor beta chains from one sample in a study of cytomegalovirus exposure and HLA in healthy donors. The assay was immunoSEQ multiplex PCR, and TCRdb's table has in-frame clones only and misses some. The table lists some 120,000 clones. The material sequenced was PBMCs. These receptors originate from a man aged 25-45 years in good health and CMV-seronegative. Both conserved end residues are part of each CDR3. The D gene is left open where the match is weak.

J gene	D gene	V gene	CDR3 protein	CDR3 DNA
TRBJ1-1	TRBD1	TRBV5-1	CASSFTGGLTEAFF	TGCGCCAGCAGCTTCACAGGGGGCCTCACTGAGGCTTTCTTT
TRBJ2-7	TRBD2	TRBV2	CASHGLAGSYEQYF	TGTGCCTCCCACGGTCTAGCGGGGTCCTACGAGCAGTACTTC
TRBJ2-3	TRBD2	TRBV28	CASSPGLAGDSTDTQYF	TGTGCCAGCAGTCCGGGACTAGCGGGGGACAGCACAGATACGCAGTATTTT
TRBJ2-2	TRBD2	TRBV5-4	CASSSRTSADTGELFF	TGTGCCAGCAGCTCGCGGACTAGCGCTGACACCGGGGAGCTGTTTTTT
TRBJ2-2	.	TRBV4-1	CASSQDRAGNTGELFF	TGCGCCAGCAGCCAAGATCGAGCCGGGAACACCGGGGAGCTGTTTTTT
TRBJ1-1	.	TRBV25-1	CASRGQQGTEAFF	TGTGCCAGCAGAGGACAGCAAGGGACTGAAGCTTTCTTT
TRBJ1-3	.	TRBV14	CASSQVLGTGNTIYF	TGTGCCAGCAGCCAAGTATTGGGGACAGGAAACACCATATATTTT
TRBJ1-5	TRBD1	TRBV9	CASSVGTGGQPQHF	TGTGCCAGCAGCGTAGGGACAGGTGGGCAGCCCCAGCATTTT
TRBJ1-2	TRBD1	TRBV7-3	CASSLTGGDDYGYTF	TGTGCCAGCAGCTTGACAGGGGGCGATGACTATGGCTACACCTTC
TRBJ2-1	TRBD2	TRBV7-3	CASSSTSGGDEQFF	TGTGCCAGCAGCTCCACTAGCGGGGGCGATGAGCAGTTCTTC
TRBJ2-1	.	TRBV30	CAGPGSYNEQFF	TGTGCCGGGCCCGGCTCCTACAATGAGCAGTTCTTC
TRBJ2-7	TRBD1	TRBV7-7	CASSRGQGGGYEQYF	TGTGCCAGCAGCCGGGGACAGGGAGGGGGTTACGAGCAGTACTTC
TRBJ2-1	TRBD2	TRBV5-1	CASSETSGGNEQFF	TGCGCCAGCAGCGAGACTAGCGGGGGCAATGAGCAGTTCTTC
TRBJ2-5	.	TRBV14	CASSQLRVYQETQYF	TGTGCCAGCAGCCAATTGAGGGTCTACCAAGAGACCCAGTACTTC
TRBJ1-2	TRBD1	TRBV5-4	CASSQRDRGLGGYTF	TGTGCCAGCAGCCAAAGGGACAGGGGGCTTGGGGGCTACACCTTC
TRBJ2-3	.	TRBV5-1	CASSTQTGLTGDTQYF	TGCGCCAGCAGCACCCAGACCGGGCTAACAGGAGATACGCAGTATTTT
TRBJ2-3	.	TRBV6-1	CASRPQAVDTQYF	TGTGCCAGCAGGCCCCAAGCGGTAGATACGCAGTATTTT
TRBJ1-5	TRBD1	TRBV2	CASTGTVINQPQHF	TGTGCCAGCACAGGGACAGTTATCAATCAGCCCCAGCATTTT
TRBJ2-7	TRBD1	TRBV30	CAWSTGTGEYEQYF	TGTGCCTGGAGTACCGGGACAGGGGAATACGAGCAGTACTTC